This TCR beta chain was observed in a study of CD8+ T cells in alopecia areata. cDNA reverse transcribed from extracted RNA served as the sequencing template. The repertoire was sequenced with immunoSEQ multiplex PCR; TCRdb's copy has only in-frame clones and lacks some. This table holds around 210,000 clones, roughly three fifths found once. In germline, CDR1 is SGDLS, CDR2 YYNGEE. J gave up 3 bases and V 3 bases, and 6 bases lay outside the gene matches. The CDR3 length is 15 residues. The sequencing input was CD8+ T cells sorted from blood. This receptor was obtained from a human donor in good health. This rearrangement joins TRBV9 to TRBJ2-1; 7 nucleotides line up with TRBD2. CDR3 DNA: TGTGCCAGCAGCGCACAAGGGACTATCTACAATGAGCAGTTCTTC. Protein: CASSAQGTIYNEQFF.